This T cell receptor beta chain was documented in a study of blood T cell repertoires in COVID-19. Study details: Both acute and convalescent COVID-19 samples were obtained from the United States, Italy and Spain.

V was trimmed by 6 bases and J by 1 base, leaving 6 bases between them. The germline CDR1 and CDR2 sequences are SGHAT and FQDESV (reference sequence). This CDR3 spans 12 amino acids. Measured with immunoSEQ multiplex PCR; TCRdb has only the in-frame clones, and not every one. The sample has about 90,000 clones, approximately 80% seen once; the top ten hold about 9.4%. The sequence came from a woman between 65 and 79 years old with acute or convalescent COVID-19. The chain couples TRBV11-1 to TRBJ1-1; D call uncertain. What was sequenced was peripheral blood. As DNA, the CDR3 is TGTGCCAGCAGACAGACGAACACTGAAGCTTTCTTT. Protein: CASRQTNTEAFF.